One sample yielded the 14 T cell receptor beta chains listed below, sequenced in a study of blood T cell repertoires in COVID-19. The data were produced by immunoSEQ multiplex PCR, yet TCRdb's version contains in-frame clones alone and is incomplete. The table includes around 300,000 clones, around 90% detected once. Sequenced input: PBMCs or T cells enriched from blood (not recorded which). The receptor source for this set is a woman between 40 and 50 years old who had recovered from COVID-19.

V gene TRBV11-2 combines with J gene TRBJ2-3; D might be TRBD2 (5 bases). The V and J ends lost 8 bases and 5 bases respectively, with 8 bases between them. Germline V gene lookup returns CDR1 SGHAT and CDR2 FQNNGV. This CDR3 is 11 amino acids long. In DNA, the CDR3 is TGTGCCAGCGGTAGCGTAGATACGCAGTATTTT. It specifies CASGSVDTQYF.

J is TRBJ2-7 and V is TRBV7-6; 8 nucleotides align to TRBD1. The J segment lost 3 bases and the V segment lost 2 bases, leaving 9 bases of the junction unmatched. Germline V lookup: CDR1 SGHVS, CDR2 FNYEAQ. CDR3 length: 16 amino acids. CDR3 protein: CASSLFTGTGFYEQYF. The CDR3 DNA reads as TGTGCCAGCAGCTTATTTACCGGGACAGGCTTCTACGAGCAGTACTTC.

This chain connects TRBV5-1 to TRBJ2-7, with D maybe TRBD1 (6 bases). V was cut by 8 bases and J by 0 bases, with 18 bases left in between. Germline-derived CDR1 and CDR2 are SGHRS and YFSETQ. The length of the CDR3 is 15 residues. CDR3 region: CASFRDTLTSYEQYF. CDR3 DNA: TGCGCCAGTTTCCGGGACACCCTAACCTCCTACGAGCAGTACTTC.

This chain links TRBV7-9 with TRBJ1-1; D may be TRBD1 (5 bases). Germline CDR1 SEHNR, CDR2 FQNEAQ (reference sequence). This CDR3 is 13 amino acids long. V shed 5 bases and J shed 1 base, with 8 bases lying between them. The CDR3 loop reads CASSTQGNTEAFF. DNA for the CDR3: TGTGCCAGCAGCACCCAGGGGAACACTGAAGCTTTCTTT.

The gene calls are TRBV30 and TRBJ1-1; TRBD1 aligns across 8 bases. Germline lookup yields CDR1 GTSNPN and CDR2 SVGIG (reference sequence). CDR3 size: 14 residues. V was clipped by 3 bases and J by 0 bases; unmatched bases: 3. The CDR3 bases are TGTGCCTGGAGAGGACAGGGTTTGAACACTGAAGCTTTCTTT. Translated, it gives CAWRGQGLNTEAFF. Using reference TRBV30 and TRBJ1-1 for the parts outside the CDR3, the full variable domain is SQTIHQWPATLVQPVGSPLSLECTVEGTSNPNLYWYRQAAGRGLQLLFYSVGIGQISSEVPQNLSASRPQDRQFILSSKKLLLSDSGFYLCAWRGQGLNTEAFFGQGTRLTVV.

This rearrangement joins TRBV18 to TRBJ1-2, with TRBD1 as a possible D gene (6 bases). CDR1 KGHSH and CDR2 LQKENI come from the germline V gene. The length of the CDR3 is 16 residues. V was cut by 1 base and J by 0 bases, with 12 bases left in between. The CDR3 nucleotides read TGTGCCAGCTCACCACTCGACAGGTCGGCTAACTATGGCTACACCTTC. It yields the protein CASSPLDRSANYGYTF.

The V gene is TRBV4-1, the J gene TRBJ2-7; possibly TRBD2 for D (5 bases). The V end was cut by 2 bases, the J end by 5 bases, with 7 bases between. This CDR3 is built from 12 residues. Germline CDR1 is MGHRA and CDR2 is YSYEKL. The CDR3 loop is CASSQKGDEQYF. The CDR3 DNA reads as TGCGCCAGCAGCCAAAAGGGAGACGAGCAGTACTTC.

This chain uses TRBV7-9 with TRBJ2-3, with 7 positions matching TRBD1. The ends lost 5 bases at V and 2 bases at J; junction bases unmatched: 13. This CDR3 comprises 17 residues. Germline lookup yields CDR1 SEHNR and CDR2 FQNEAQ (reference sequence). CDR3 region: CASSPGDRAVNTDTQYF. CDR3 sequence (DNA): TGTGCCAGCAGCCCCGGCGACAGGGCGGTTAACACAGATACGCAGTATTTT.

The chain recombines TRBV19 with TRBJ2-7, with 13 bases aligning to TRBD2. CDR1 is LNHDA, CDR2 SQIVND, per germline (reference sequence). There are 12 residues in the CDR3. V trimming: 10 bases; J trimming: 5 bases; junction bases outside the gene matches: 2. CDR3 sequence (DNA): TGTGCCACAGGACTAGCGGGGGACGAGCAGTACTTC. Translating it yields CATGLAGDEQYF. The complete variable domain, with remaining parts taken from reference TRBV19 and TRBJ2-7, reads DGGITQSPKYLFRKEGQNVTLSCEQNLNHDAMYWYRQDPGQGLRLIYYSQIVNDFQKGDIAEGYSVSREKKESFPLTVTSAQKNPTAFYLCATGLAGDEQYFGPGTRLTVT.

The chain links TRBV21-1 to TRBJ1-1. TRBV21-1 is noted as a pseudogene. The CDR3 length is 14 residues. The CDR3 loop reads CASSSVLLNTEAFF. The CDR3 DNA reads TGTGCCAGCAGCAGTGTACTCCTGAACACTGAAGCTTTCTTT.

This clone showed up just once. The genes are TRBV5-1 and TRBJ2-7, with D perhaps matching TRBD1 (5 bases). The CDR3 has 12 amino acids. Germline assignment: CDR1 SGHRS and CDR2 YFSETQ. V gave up 3 bases and J gave up 5 bases, with 9 bases separating them. The CDR3 bases are TGCGCCAGCAGCTCCCAGGGTAACGAGCAGTACTTC. Protein sequence: CASSSQGNEQYF.

The chain is built from TRBV7-8 and TRBJ1-5, with 7 bases identical to TRBD1. Trimming took 0 bases from V and 6 from J; bases not matched to a gene: 11. Germline V lookup: CDR1 SGHVS, CDR2 FQNEAQ. CDR3 length: 17 residues. CDR3 loop: CASSLAVGGGRIQPQHF. The CDR3 bases are TGTGCCAGCAGCTTAGCAGTAGGAGGGGGCAGGATTCAGCCCCAGCATTTT.

The V gene is TRBV30, the J gene TRBJ1-3; D remains ambiguous. The V end was cut by 0 bases, the J end by 3 bases, with 6 bases between. This CDR3 is built from 13 residues. Germline assignment: CDR1 GTSNPN and CDR2 SVGIG (reference sequence). As DNA, the CDR3 is TGTGCCTGGAGTGTAGCCCATGGAAACACCATATATTTT. Translated, it gives CAWSVAHGNTIYF.

The genes are TRBV4-2 and TRBJ2-3; the match to TRBD1 covers 8 bases. The CDR3 is 16 residues long. The germline CDR1 and CDR2 sequences are LGHNA and YNFKEQ. Losses at the gene ends were 2 bases for V and 0 bases for J; bases not matched to a gene: 4. CDR3 sequence reads: CASSQRQGTSTDTQYF. CDR3 bases: TGTGCCAGCAGCCAAAGACAGGGGACAAGCACAGATACGCAGTATTTT.